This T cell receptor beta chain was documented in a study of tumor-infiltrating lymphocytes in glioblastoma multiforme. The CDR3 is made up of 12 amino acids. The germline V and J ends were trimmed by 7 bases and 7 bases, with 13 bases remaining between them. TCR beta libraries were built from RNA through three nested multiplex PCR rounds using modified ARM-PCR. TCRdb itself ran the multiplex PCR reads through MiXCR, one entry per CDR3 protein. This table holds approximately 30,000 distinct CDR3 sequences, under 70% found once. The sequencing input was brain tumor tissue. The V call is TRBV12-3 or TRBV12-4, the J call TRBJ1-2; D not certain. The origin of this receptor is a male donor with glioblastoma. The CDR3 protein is CASNLDSSGYTF. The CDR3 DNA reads TGTGCCAGCAATCTGGATAGTTCTGGCTACACCTTC.